The 20 T cell receptor beta chains below all came from one sample that was sequenced in a study of T cell repertoires in cytomegalovirus infection (dated by TCRdb to between 2019 and 2020). Instrument used: Illumina HiSeq 1500. TCRdb reran the public reads through fastp at Q25 and MiXCR, keeping productive beta chains. Each CDR3 protein gets just one entry, which takes the most common genes and DNA from the rows behind it. The sample table shows approximately 700,000 distinct CDR3 sequences, and 35% are seen once. The ten largest clones capture about 2.8% of the sample. What was sequenced was PBMCs. These receptors were obtained from a human donor in good health (CMV status not recorded). Some clones in this sample may be carry-over from other donors' samples.

This clonotype occurred a few times. CDR3 coding DNA: TGCAGTGCTCGAAATAGCGCGGGTAATTACAATGAGCAGTTCTTC. Its translation: CSARNSAGNYNEQFF. The gene calls are TRBV20-1 and TRBJ2-1; D may be TRBD2 (5 bases). This CDR3 has 15 amino acids. Per germline, CDR1 DFQATT and CDR2 SNEGSKA (reference sequence). V lost 5 bases and J lost 4, with 18 bases in between.

This clonotype was found a few times. The chain carries TRBV10-3 and TRBJ1-2, with D tentatively TRBD1 (5 bases). The CDR3 loop spans 13 amino acids. V shed 6 bases and J shed 4 bases, with 12 bases lying between them. Germline lookup yields CDR1 ENHRY and CDR2 SYGVKD. CDR3 in DNA: TGTGCCATCAGCAGGGACCGAGTCTATGGCTACACCTTC. It encodes CAISRDRVYGYTF.

The gene calls are TRBV19 and TRBJ1-5; perhaps TRBD1 as D (5 bases). The DNA matches TRBJ2-3 better at its end, which makes the J call doubtful. This CDR3 comprises 15 residues. Looked up from germline, CDR1 is LNHDA and CDR2 is SQIVND (reference sequence). The CDR3 DNA reads TGTGCCAGTAGCACAGGTTTCAATAGCAATCAGCCCCAGTATTTT. Its protein is CASSTGFNSNQPQYF.

V usage is TRBV7-9 and J usage is TRBJ1-4, with D possibly TRBD1 on 6 matching bases. V lost 5 bases and J lost 6, with 10 bases in between. The length of the CDR3 is 13 residues. Germline V gene sequence: CDR1 SEHNR, CDR2 FQNEAQ (reference sequence). CDR3 nucleotides: TGTGCCAGCAGCCCAGGGGAATATGAAAAACTGTTTTTT. Encoded protein: CASSPGEYEKLFF.

The genes are TRBV7-8 and TRBJ2-3; TRBD1 agrees at 9 bases. The CDR3 has 16 residues. J gave up 3 bases and V 5 bases, and 9 bases lay outside the gene matches. CDR1 is SGHVS, CDR2 FQNEAQ, per germline. CDR3 region: CASSDDRGSSTDTQYF. The CDR3 DNA reads as TGTGCCAGCAGCGACGACAGGGGGTCGAGTACAGATACGCAGTATTTT.

The chain joins TRBV12-5 to TRBJ2-1; 10 bases are a match to TRBD2. The ends lost 0 bases at V and 9 bases at J; junction bases unmatched: 8. The germline V gene encodes CDR1 LGHNT and CDR2 FRNRAP. This CDR3 contains 16 residues. The CDR3 protein is CASGLVQLAGAVEQFF. For the CDR3, the DNA is TGTGCTAGTGGTTTGGTACAGCTAGCGGGAGCGGTTGAGCAGTTCTTC. The full variable domain, its missing parts supplied by reference TRBV12-5 and TRBJ2-1, is DARVTQTPRHKVTEMGQEVTMRCQPILGHNTVFWYRQTMMQGLELLAYFRNRAPLDDSGMPKDRFSAEMPDATLATLKIQPSEPRDSAVYFCASGLVQLAGAVEQFFGPGTRLTVL.

This clonotype was counted ten times or more. The chain joins TRBV7-2 to TRBJ2-5, with TRBD1 as a possible D gene (6 bases). V shed 5 bases and J shed 4 bases, with 14 bases lying between them. From germline, CDR1 is SGHTA and CDR2 FQGNSA. This CDR3 contains 14 residues. The CDR3 DNA reads TGTGCCAGCAGCCCCCGCCAGGGGCGAGAGACCCAGTACTTC. It specifies CASSPRQGRETQYF.

The chain links TRBV6-5 to TRBJ2-1, with D possibly TRBD2 on 7 matching bases. Trimming left V 7 bases short and J 7 bases short, with 23 bases between. The CDR3 runs 16 residues. Looked up from germline, CDR1 is MNHEY and CDR2 is SVGAGI. CDR3: CASKGGRGGLRNEQFF. In DNA form, the CDR3 reads TGTGCCAGCAAAGGGGGAAGGGGGGGTCTTAGAAATGAGCAGTTCTTC.

This chain connects TRBV5-1 to TRBJ1-2, with 10 bases lining up with TRBD1. Germline V CDR1 and CDR2: SGHRS, YFSETQ. V was pared by 3 bases and J by 7 bases, with 15 bases of the junction left unmatched. There are 17 residues in the CDR3. CDR3 bases: TGCGCCAGCAGCTCGATGCGACAGGGGGCATGGATGAGTGGCTACACCTTC. Its translation: CASSSMRQGAWMSGYTF.

The CDR3 bases are TGCAGTGCTCTTCCCGGCCTAGGAGGGTTTCAAAGAGATACGCAGTATTTT. Encoded protein: CSALPGLGGFQRDTQYF. V usage is TRBV20-1 and J usage is TRBJ2-3; D perhaps matches TRBD2 (6 bases). The germline CDR1 and CDR2 sequences are DFQATT and SNEGSKA (reference sequence). The CDR3 loop spans 17 amino acids. Deletions cut 5 bases from V and 5 bases from J, with 26 bases between.

This clonotype was seen a few times. J is TRBJ2-2 and V is TRBV7-2; D gene uncertain. This CDR3 contains 14 residues. Germline values: CDR1 SGHTA, CDR2 FQGNSA. V lost 2 bases to trimming and J lost 4 bases, with 8 bases between them. The CDR3 loop reads CASSLSMLTGELFF. As DNA, the CDR3 is TGTGCCAGCAGCTTAAGTATGCTCACCGGGGAGCTGTTTTTT.

This clonotype was observed a handful of times. This chain connects TRBV5-1 to TRBJ1-1; 7 positions match TRBD1. Germline-derived CDR1 and CDR2 are SGHRS and YFSETQ. CDR3 length: 16 residues. Germline trimming cut 0 bases from V and 1 base from J; bases unmatched to any gene: 6. In DNA, the CDR3 is TGCGCCAGCAGCTTGGCATTGACAGGGAAGAACACTGAAGCTTTCTTT. Protein: CASSLALTGKNTEAFF.

The chain couples TRBV28 to TRBJ2-5; D might be TRBD1 (6 bases). The CDR3 length is 15 residues. The V and J ends lost 5 bases and 7 bases respectively, with 20 bases between them. Germline V gene data show CDR1 as MDHEN and CDR2 as SYDVKM. CDR3 bases: TGTGCCAGCAGTCAATACAGGGCCCGGGCGGGGACCCAGTACTTC. Translating it yields CASSQYRARAGTQYF.

This chain links TRBV27 with TRBJ2-1, with a weak D call TRBD2 (6 bases). Deletions cut 6 bases from V and 1 base from J, with 22 bases between. The germline V gene encodes CDR1 MNHEY and CDR2 SMNVEV (reference sequence). CDR3 length: 18 amino acids. In DNA, the CDR3 is TGTGCCAGCAGCTCGTCCCCATTAGGGCGGGGTTCCTACAATGAGCAGTTCTTC. Protein: CASSSSPLGRGSYNEQFF.

V is TRBV6-6 and J is TRBJ1-1; a possible D gene is TRBD1 (5 bases). Germline V gene lookup returns CDR1 MNHNY and CDR2 SVGAGI (reference sequence). The CDR3 has 15 residues. Trimming shortened V by 6 bases and J by 3 bases, and 17 bases separated the two germline ends. Here the CDR3 reads CASRKGVGGYTEAFF. CDR3 bases: TGTGCCAGCAGGAAGGGTGTCGGGGGATACACTGAAGCTTTCTTT.

Comment on this clonotype: One junction end disagrees with the germline gene, perhaps due to a read error. V is TRBV7-2 and J is TRBJ2-7; D remains ambiguous. The V gene's germline CDR1 is SGHTA and CDR2 FQGNSA. The CDR3 loop spans 13 amino acids. The CDR3: CSSSLAWYYEQYF. The CDR3 DNA reads as TGTTCCAGCAGCTTAGCCTGGTACTACGAGCAGTACTTC. Full variable domain (remainder filled in from reference TRBV7-2 and TRBJ2-7): GAGVSQSPSNKVTEKGKDVELRCDPISGHTALYWYRQSLGQGLEFLIYFQGNSAPDKSGLPSDRFSAERTGGSVSTLTIQRTQQEDSAVYLCSSSLAWYYEQYFGPGTRLTVT.

The J gene is TRBJ2-7, the V gene TRBV7-9, with a tentative D call TRBD1 (6 bases). The CDR3 has 12 amino acids. Germline CDR1 and CDR2: SEHNR and FQNEAQ (reference sequence). The V and J ends lost 4 bases and 6 bases respectively, with 10 bases between them. This chain's CDR3 is CASSWGQTEQYF. CDR3 nucleotides: TGTGCCAGCAGCTGGGGACAAACCGAGCAGTACTTC.

This sequence joins TRBV7-9 and TRBJ1-2; 7 bases align to TRBD1. Germline trimming cut 5 bases from V and 2 bases from J; bases unmatched to any gene: 8. Germline-derived CDR1 and CDR2 are SEHNR and FQNEAQ (reference sequence). CDR3 length: 15 residues. The CDR3 region is CASSPGTDRNYGYTF. The CDR3 DNA reads TGTGCCAGCAGCCCCGGGACAGACCGGAACTATGGCTACACCTTC. The full variable domain, in which reference TRBV7-9 and TRBJ1-2 provide the parts outside the CDR3, is DTGVSQNPRHKITKRGQNVTFRCDPISEHNRLYWYRQTLGQGPEFLTYFQNEAQLEKSRLLSDRFSAERPKGSFSTLEIQRTEQGDSAMYLCASSPGTDRNYGYTFGSGTRLTVV.

V is TRBV6-1 and J is TRBJ1-1, with TRBD1 identical over 7 bases. Looked up from germline, CDR1 is MNHNS and CDR2 is SASEGT. V trimming: 8 bases; J trimming: 5 bases; junction bases outside the gene matches: 11. The CDR3 sequence is 14 residues long. CDR3 protein: CASDEQGLRTEAFF. The DNA for the CDR3 is TGTGCCAGCGACGAACAGGGGCTGCGGACTGAAGCTTTCTTT.

The V and J genes are TRBV20-1 and TRBJ2-7; D could derive from TRBD1 or TRBD2 (5 bases each). The germline V gene has CDR1 DFQATT and CDR2 SNEGSKA (reference sequence). Trimming stripped 5 bases from V and 7 bases from J, with 18 bases between. The CDR3 covers 13 residues. CDR3 in amino acids: CSAPGLVWGEQYF. In DNA form, the CDR3 reads TGCAGTGCTCCGGGGCTAGTCTGGGGGGAGCAGTACTTC.